This TCR beta chain was documented in a study of STAT3 mutations in large granular lymphocyte leukemia. Study-level findings and limits: All newly emerging clones after therapy were STAT3 wild type. In several patients, dominant TCR clone burden exceeded STAT3 mutant burden. At least one immunodominant TCR beta clonotype appeared in every T-cell large granular lymphocyte leukemia patient.

CDR1 is SGHRS and CDR2 is YFSETQ in the germline V gene. The CDR3 has 13 amino acids. Trimming left V 4 bases short and J 3 bases short, with 10 bases between. Measured with immunoSEQ multiplex PCR; TCRdb has only the in-frame clones, and not every one. The data show roughly 29,000 clones, around 80% seen once. Regarding this clone: Antigen unknown.

J is TRBJ1-1 and V is TRBV5-1, with D uncertain. Sequenced: peripheral blood mononuclear cells. The sequence derives from a woman aged 50 to 60 with T-cell large granular lymphocyte leukemia. Some clones in this sample may be carry-over from other donors' samples. Here the CDR3 reads CASSPSTDTEAFF. CDR3 bases: TGCGCCAGCAGCCCCTCGACGGACACTGAAGCTTTCTTT.